Following are 12 T cell receptor beta chains from one sample sequenced in a study of shared clonotypes between healthy human individuals (dated by TCRdb to the early 2020s). Library generation was performed with the immunoSEQ multiplex PCR assay. TCRdb retrieved this table from immuneACCESS and kept in-frame rearrangements only. Not all clones are present; in checked studies, unresolved V genes account for under half, and no reason is known for the remainder. The sample data list some 2,400,000 clones, and almost 96% of these were observed just once. The top ten clones comprise 0.1% to 0.15% of the sample. Sequenced material: naive CD4+ T cells sorted from blood. The sample's cell subset or site label, decoded: CD45RA+ positively selected. These receptors were collected from a young man in good health.

V gene TRBV7-9 combines with J gene TRBJ2-7; D is ambiguous. Germline V CDR1 and CDR2: SEHNR, FQNEAQ (reference sequence). This CDR3 region has 13 residues. Trimming removed 5 bases at V and 6 bases at J, with 14 bases between. The CDR3 coding sequence is TGTGCCAGCAGCCCACAACCCAAGTCCGAGCAGTACTTC. Its protein product is CASSPQPKSEQYF.

This clone appeared once. The chain couples TRBV7-6 to TRBJ1-3; 8 bases agree with TRBD1. The germline gives CDR1 SGHVS, CDR2 FNYEAQ. After removal of 6 bases from V and 4 bases from J, the junction contained 11 bases not matched to a gene. This CDR3 is 16 amino acids long. CDR3 in amino acids: CASSPQGDLGGNTIYF. DNA for the CDR3: TGTGCCAGCAGTCCACAGGGGGACCTGGGGGGAAACACCATATATTTT.

The J gene is TRBJ1-2, the V gene TRBV10-3, with a possible D match to TRBD1 (5 bases). Germline values: CDR1 ENHRY, CDR2 SYGVKD. This CDR3 region has 14 residues. Between the trimmed V and J ends, which lost 3 bases and 7 bases, there was a span of 15 bases. The CDR3 DNA is TGTGCCATCAGTGATGACAGATACCCGGGTGGCTACACCTTC. Translating gives CAISDDRYPGGYTF.

The rearrangement joins TRBV7-9 to TRBJ2-3, with 8 bases identical to TRBD2. Per the germline V gene, CDR1 is SEHNR and CDR2 is FQNEAQ (reference sequence). V dropped 5 bases and J dropped 5; count of bases not matched to a gene: 15. The CDR3 length is 17 residues. Written as DNA, the CDR3 is TGTGCCAGCAGCGTAAGAAACGTAGCGGGGATGGGAGATACGCAGTATTTT. Protein: CASSVRNVAGMGDTQYF. Drawing the rest from reference TRBV7-9 and TRBJ2-3, the complete variable domain is DTGVSQNPRHKITKRGQNVTFRCDPISEHNRLYWYRQTLGQGPEFLTYFQNEAQLEKSRLLSDRFSAERPKGSFSTLEIQRTEQGDSAMYLCASSVRNVAGMGDTQYFGPGTRLTVL.

The rearrangement links TRBV2 to TRBJ2-7; 14 bases match TRBD2. Germline-derived CDR1 and CDR2 are SNHLY and FYNNEI. V trimming: 4 bases; J trimming: 0 bases; junction bases outside the gene matches: 5. The CDR3 has 17 amino acids. The CDR3 region has the DNA TGTGCCAGCAGTGGGGGACTAGCGGGGGCCCTCTCCTACGAGCAGTACTTC. It specifies CASSGGLAGALSYEQYF.

The gene calls are TRBV19 and TRBJ2-2, with D maybe TRBD2 (6 bases). Germline V gives CDR1 LNHDA, CDR2 SQIVND (reference sequence). The CDR3 is made up of 15 amino acids. Deletions cut 1 base from V and 4 bases from J, with 10 bases between. The CDR3 loop reads CASSIGGTITGELFF. CDR3 in DNA: TGTGCCAGTAGTATAGGCGGGACCATCACCGGGGAGCTGTTTTTT. Looking up the rest from reference TRBV19 and TRBJ2-2 gives the full variable domain: DGGITQSPKYLFRKEGQNVTLSCEQNLNHDAMYWYRQDPGQGLRLIYYSQIVNDFQKGDIAEGYSVSREKKESFPLTVTSAQKNPTAFYLCASSIGGTITGELFFGEGSRLTVL.

Points on this clone: The same CDR3 also results from other DNA sequences found in this sample. The chain couples TRBV2 to TRBJ2-7; 8 bases fit TRBD1. Losses at the gene ends were 6 bases for V and 4 bases for J; bases not matched to a gene: 8. The CDR3 is 14 amino acids. Germline V gene sequence: CDR1 SNHLY, CDR2 FYNNEI. The CDR3 nucleotides read TGTGCCAGCAGCCCCGGGACAGGTGCTTACGAGCAGTACTTC. Translating it yields CASSPGTGAYEQYF.

This chain connects TRBV6-5 to TRBJ1-2; TRBD1 aligns across 8 bases. Germline CDR1 is MNHEY and CDR2 is SVGAGI. With V trimmed by 6 bases and J by 7 bases, 13 bases remained unmatched. The CDR3 has 15 amino acids. In DNA form, the CDR3 reads TGTGCCAGCAGACGCAGCGACAGGGGATCTGGTGGCTACACCTTC. Translating gives CASRRSDRGSGGYTF.

This rearrangement joins TRBV7-2 to TRBJ2-1; 8 bases are shared with TRBD2. The CDR3 runs 16 residues. V lost 5 bases, J lost 7 bases, and 13 bases stayed unmatched. Germline assignment: CDR1 SGHTA and CDR2 FQGNSA. The CDR3 nucleotides read TGTGCCAGCAGCCGCATGACTAGCGTGACGGAGAATGAGCAGTTCTTC. As protein: CASSRMTSVTENEQFF.

The chain is built from TRBV6-6 and TRBJ2-7; 8 positions agree with TRBD2. V shed 0 bases and J 3 bases; nucleotides not matched to a gene: 1. Looked up from germline, CDR1 is MNHNY and CDR2 is SVGAGI (reference sequence). This CDR3 has 14 residues. The CDR3 sequence is CASSYSGTSYEQYF. The CDR3 bases are TGTGCCAGCAGTTACTCCGGGACTAGCTACGAGCAGTACTTC.

The chain combines TRBV4-1 with TRBJ1-2, with D possibly matching TRBD1 (6 bases). Germline V lookup: CDR1 MGHRA, CDR2 YSYEKL. The CDR3 length is 15 residues. Trimming pared 3 bases from V and 8 bases from J, leaving 19 bases between. CDR3 amino acids: CASSQSTGLPFGYTF. The DNA of the CDR3 is TGCGCCAGCAGCCAGTCAACAGGGCTCCCCTTCGGCTACACCTTC.

DNA for the CDR3: TGTGCCAGCAGCTCCATACAGGGTAACAATCAGCCCCAGCATTTT. Encoded protein: CASSSIQGNNQPQHF. The chain couples TRBV7-2 to TRBJ1-5, with a weak D call TRBD1 (6 bases). The germline CDR1 and CDR2 sequences are SGHTA and FQGNSA. Trimming stripped 4 bases from V and 3 bases from J, with 13 bases between. CDR3 length equals 15 residues. The whole variable domain, remainder taken from reference TRBV7-2 and TRBJ1-5, is GAGVSQSPSNKVTEKGKDVELRCDPISGHTALYWYRQSLGQGLEFLIYFQGNSAPDKSGLPSDRFSAERTGGSVSTLTIQRTQQEDSAVYLCASSSIQGNNQPQHFGDGTRLSIL.